The T cell receptor (beta chain) under discussion was sequenced for a study of early T cells in non-severe SARS-CoV-2 infection. In the study overall: Bulk RNA from unsorted whole blood was sequenced; chains were unpaired.

Broader study findings: Missing private and CD4 specificities, VDJdb matching favored anti-spike CD8 responses.

The CDR3 length is 10 residues. V gave up 6 bases and J gave up 7 bases, with 7 bases separating them. CDR1 is DFQATT and CDR2 is SNEGSKA in the germline V gene (reference sequence). Turning to this clonotype: Its antigen is as yet unknown.

Individual cDNA molecules received unique molecular identifiers during library preparation. TCRdb used MiXCR to reprocess the 5' RACE reads, holding one entry per CDR3 protein. The sample lists tens of thousands of distinct CDR3 sequences; about 15% were seen once. This chain uses TRBV20-1 with TRBJ2-1; D is uncertain. Sequences were derived from whole blood, sampled at baseline. This TCR was recovered from an adult who was a healthcare worker with PCR-confirmed SARS-CoV-2 infection or an uninfected control (not recorded which). In nucleotides, the CDR3 is TGCAGTGCCCTACGGAATGAGCAGTTCTTC. Translating gives CSALRNEQFF.